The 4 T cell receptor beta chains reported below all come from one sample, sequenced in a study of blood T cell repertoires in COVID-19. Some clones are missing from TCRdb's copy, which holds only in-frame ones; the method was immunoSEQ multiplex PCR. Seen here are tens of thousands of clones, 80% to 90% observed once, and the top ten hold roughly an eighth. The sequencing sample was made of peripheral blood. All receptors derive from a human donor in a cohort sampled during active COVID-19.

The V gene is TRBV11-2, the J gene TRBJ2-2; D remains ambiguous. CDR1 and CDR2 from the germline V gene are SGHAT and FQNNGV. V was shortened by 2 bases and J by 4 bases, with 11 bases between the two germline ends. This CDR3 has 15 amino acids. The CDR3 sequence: CASSLIQARTGELFF. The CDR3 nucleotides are TGTGCCAGCAGCTTAATCCAGGCCCGCACCGGGGAGCTGTTTTTT.

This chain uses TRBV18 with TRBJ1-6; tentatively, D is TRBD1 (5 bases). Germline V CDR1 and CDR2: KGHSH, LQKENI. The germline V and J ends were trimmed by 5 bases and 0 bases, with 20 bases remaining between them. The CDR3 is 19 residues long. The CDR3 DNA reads TGTGCCAGCTCAGCCACCGTGGGGCAGGGAAGCTCCTATAATTCACCCCTCCACTTT. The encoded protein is CASSATVGQGSSYNSPLHF. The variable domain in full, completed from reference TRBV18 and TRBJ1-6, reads NAGVMQNPRHLVRRRGQEARLRCSPMKGHSHVYWYRQLPEEGLKFMVYLQKENIIDESGMPKERFSAEFPKEGPSILRIQQVVRGDSAAYFCASSATVGQGSSYNSPLHFGNGTRLTVT.

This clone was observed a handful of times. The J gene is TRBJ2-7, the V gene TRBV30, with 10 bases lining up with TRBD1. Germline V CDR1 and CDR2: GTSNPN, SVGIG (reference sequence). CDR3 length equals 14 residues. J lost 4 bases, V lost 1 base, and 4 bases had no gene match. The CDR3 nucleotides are TGTGCCTGGAGTGCCGGGACAGGGGTGTACGAGCAGTACTTC. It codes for CAWSAGTGVYEQYF.

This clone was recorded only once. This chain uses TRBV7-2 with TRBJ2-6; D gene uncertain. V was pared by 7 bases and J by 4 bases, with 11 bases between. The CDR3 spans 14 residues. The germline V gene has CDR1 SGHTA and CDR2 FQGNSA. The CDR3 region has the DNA TGTGCCAGCATCACTTCCATAGGGGCCAACGTCCTGACTTTC. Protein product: CASITSIGANVLTF.